These 26 T cell receptor beta chains originate from one sample sequenced in a study of T-cell memory formation after mild COVID-19. Each CDR3 protein gets one entry after TCRdb re-called the 5' RACE reads with MiXCR. The sample records about 200,000 distinct CDR3 sequences, approximately 10% being singletons. The sequenced material came from PBMCs or a T cell subset sorted from them (not recorded which). All receptors derive from a man younger than 35 who had mild COVID-19 (a few samples of this study predate the infection). Cell type and time point are not known.

The CDR3 nucleotides read TGCAGTGCTAGCCCGGGGCAGGGTAGCTACGAGCAGTACTTC. As protein: CSASPGQGSYEQYF. The rearrangement joins TRBV20-1 to TRBJ2-7, with D perhaps assigned TRBD1 or TRBD2 (5 bases each). Germline V CDR1 and CDR2: DFQATT, SNEGSKA (reference sequence). This CDR3 spans 14 amino acids. V lost 3 bases and J lost 3, with 15 bases in between.

The chain is built from TRBV20-1 and TRBJ2-3; 9 bases line up with TRBD2. CDR3 length: 15 amino acids. CDR1 DFQATT and CDR2 SNEGSKA come from the germline V gene (reference sequence). Germline trimming cut 6 bases from V and 0 bases from J; bases unmatched to any gene: 7. CDR3 DNA: TGCAGTGCCCCGACTACTAGCGGGAGCACAGATACGCAGTATTTT. This sequence encodes CSAPTTSGSTDTQYF.

This clonotype was counted ten times or more. The chain uses TRBV6-1 and TRBJ2-7; TRBD1 is a possible D gene (6 bases). This CDR3 has 13 residues. Trimming stripped 6 bases from V and 3 bases from J, with 12 bases between. The germline V gene encodes CDR1 MNHNS and CDR2 SASEGT. CDR3 sequence: CASRGQLLYEQYF. The CDR3 DNA follows: TGTGCCAGCAGGGGACAACTACTCTACGAGCAGTACTTC.

This clonotype turned up a few times. The chain is built from TRBV5-4 and TRBJ2-7; 10 bases align to TRBD1. J lost 7 bases, V lost 4 bases, and 8 bases had no gene match. Germline V gene lookup returns CDR1 SGHNT and CDR2 YYREEE (reference sequence). This CDR3 contains 14 residues. The CDR3 DNA reads TGTGCCAGCAGCCATCGACAGGGGGCAAATGAGCAGTACTTC. Protein product: CASSHRQGANEQYF.

This clonotype was counted a few times. The V gene is TRBV6-2 or TRBV6-3, the J gene TRBJ2-5, with D tentatively TRBD2 (5 bases). In germline, CDR1 is MNHEY, CDR2 SVGEGT. The CDR3 is made up of 12 amino acids. V lost 5 bases and J lost 8, with 12 bases in between. The CDR3 DNA is TGTGCCAGCAGTCCCGGGATTGAAACCCAGTACTTC. It codes for CASSPGIETQYF.

This clonotype was detected ten times or more. The chain is built from TRBV20-1 and TRBJ2-2; a weak D match, TRBD1 (6 bases). The CDR3 has 15 residues. With 5 bases removed from V and 1 base from J, the gap between germline ends came to 14 bases. The germline CDR1 and CDR2 sequences are DFQATT and SNEGSKA (reference sequence). The DNA of the CDR3 is TGCAGTGCTCCCCACCAGACAGGGAACACCGGGGAGCTGTTTTTT. Protein product: CSAPHQTGNTGELFF.

This chain links TRBV7-2 with TRBJ2-5; the D gene could be TRBD1 or TRBD2 (6 bases each). Deletions cut 1 base from V and 5 bases from J, with 11 bases between. CDR1 SGHTA and CDR2 FQGNSA come from the germline V gene. This CDR3 has 14 residues. The CDR3 region has the DNA TGTGCCAGCAGCTTAGTCGGGGGCATTGAGACCCAGTACTTC. Translation: CASSLVGGIETQYF.

The genes are TRBV7-2 and TRBJ1-5, with D unresolved. There are 13 residues in the CDR3. Germline CDR1 is SGHTA and CDR2 is FQGNSA. V was shortened by 1 base and J by 8 bases, with 9 bases between the two germline ends. CDR3 loop: CASSLVEREPQHF. The CDR3 coding sequence is TGTGCCAGCAGCTTAGTGGAGAGGGAGCCCCAGCATTTT.

This clonotype has only a few counts. The chain links TRBV3-1 to TRBJ2-1; 13 positions agree with TRBD2. CDR3 size: 18 residues. Looked up from germline, CDR1 is LGHDT and CDR2 is YNNKEL (reference sequence). Losses at the gene ends were 3 bases for V and 2 bases for J; bases not matched to a gene: 7. The CDR3 sequence is CASSQRGLAGPAYNEQFF. The CDR3 DNA follows: TGTGCCAGCAGCCAGCGGGGACTAGCGGGGCCTGCCTACAATGAGCAGTTCTTC.

This chain uses TRBV7-6 with TRBJ2-3; 9 bases are shared with TRBD2. V trimming: 1 base; J trimming: 3 bases; junction bases outside the gene matches: 11. This CDR3 region has 18 residues. From germline, CDR1 is SGHVS and CDR2 FNYEAQ. CDR3 DNA: TGTGCCAGCAGCTTAGAGGTCGGGCTAGCGGGGAGGACAGATACGCAGTATTTT. It translates to CASSLEVGLAGRTDTQYF.

Concerning this clonotype: Its ends do not fully match the called genes, so a read error is possible. This sequence joins TRBV7-2 and TRBJ2-5; 7 nucleotides align to TRBD2. The germline CDR1 and CDR2 sequences are SGHTA and FQGNSA. The CDR3 covers 13 residues. Written as DNA, the CDR3 is TGTGCCAGCAGCTACCCCGGGCAGGCTGGGGGGGACTTC. Its protein is CASSYPGQAGGDF.

The rearrangement joins TRBV11-2 to TRBJ1-5, with D hard to call. Germline-derived CDR1 and CDR2 are SGHAT and FQNNGV. Trimming shortened V by 3 bases and J by 4 bases, and 7 bases separated the two germline ends. The CDR3 is 13 residues long. The CDR3 sequence is CASSLNQNQPQHF. The CDR3 coding sequence is TGTGCCAGCAGCTTGAACCAAAATCAGCCCCAGCATTTT.

In this sample, this clonotype turned up many times. The chain employs TRBV7-2 and TRBJ2-7; D tentatively fits TRBD1 or TRBD2 (6 bases each). CDR1 SGHTA and CDR2 FQGNSA come from the germline V gene. Trimming took 7 bases from V and 0 from J, leaving 13 bases between them. The CDR3 is 14 amino acids. The CDR3 nucleotides read TGTGCCAGCACCCCGGGGGCTTACTCCTACGAGCAGTACGTC. This gives the protein CASTPGAYSYEQYV.

In its sample, this clonotype was seen once. The CDR3 spells CSSTGTPGDTQYF. The CDR3 DNA sequence: TGCAGCTCGACCGGGACGCCGGGAGATACGCAGTATTTT. The chain carries TRBV20-1 and TRBJ2-3, with D perhaps assigned TRBD1 or TRBD2 (5 bases each). Germline V gene lookup returns CDR1 DFQATT and CDR2 SNEGSKA (reference sequence). CDR3 size: 13 residues.

This clonotype was observed a handful of times. The V and J genes are TRBV6-1 and TRBJ2-6, with unresolved D. CDR1 and CDR2 (germline): MNHNS, SASEGT. The CDR3 has 16 amino acids. V was shortened by 0 bases and J by 1 base, with 7 bases between the two germline ends. The CDR3 bases are TGTGCCAGCAGTGAAGCGGTCGGGTCTGGGGCCAACGTCCTGACTTTC. Translating it yields CASSEAVGSGANVLTF.

This clonotype has at least ten counts. The chain's CDR3 is CASSRSPNSYNEQFF. As DNA, the CDR3 is TGCGCCAGCAGCCGCAGTCCCAACTCTTACAATGAGCAGTTCTTC. J is TRBJ2-1 and V is TRBV4-3; D is ambiguous. CDR3 size: 15 residues. The V gene's germline CDR1 is LGHNA and CDR2 YSLEER. V shed 4 bases and J shed 4 bases, with 14 bases lying between them.

This clonotype appeared a few times. J is TRBJ1-5 and V is TRBV28; the D gene is possibly TRBD1 (5 bases). Trimming removed 7 bases at V and 9 bases at J, with 13 bases between. The V gene's germline CDR1 is MDHEN and CDR2 SYDVKM. There are 12 residues in the CDR3. The CDR3 region is CASTSGGLPQHF. The DNA for the CDR3 is TGTGCCAGCACCTCGGGGGGGTTGCCCCAGCATTTT.

This clonotype occurred many times. The V gene is TRBV5-5, the J gene TRBJ1-5, with 7 bases identical to TRBD1. The CDR3 is 14 amino acids. The J segment lost 2 bases and the V segment lost 3 bases, leaving 2 bases of the junction unmatched. CDR1 and CDR2 (germline): SGHKS, YYEKEE (reference sequence). The CDR3 nucleotides are TGTGCCAGCAGCTCAGGGGGTGGCAATCAGCCCCAGCATTTT. Protein product: CASSSGGGNQPQHF.

This chain links TRBV5-1 with TRBJ2-2, with D perhaps matching TRBD1 (6 bases). The CDR3 covers 15 residues. Trimming pared 4 bases from V and 4 bases from J, leaving 14 bases between. Germline CDR1 and CDR2: SGHRS and YFSETQ. CDR3 protein: CASSLVGAVTGELFF. CDR3 DNA: TGCGCCAGCAGCCTGGTGGGGGCCGTCACCGGGGAGCTGTTTTTT.

This chain joins TRBV5-1 and TRBJ1-1, with 8 bases that match TRBD1. Trimming took 5 bases from V and 3 from J; bases not matched to a gene: 6. CDR1 SGHRS and CDR2 YFSETQ come from the germline V gene. The CDR3 extends over 14 amino acids. The CDR3 loop reads CASRDQGADTEAFF. Written as DNA, the CDR3 is TGCGCCAGCAGGGATCAGGGGGCGGACACTGAAGCTTTCTTT.

The V gene is TRBV18, the J gene TRBJ2-5; D possibly corresponds to TRBD1 (6 bases). Between the trimmed V and J ends, which lost 3 bases and 2 bases, there was a span of 13 bases. The CDR3 is 15 amino acids. Germline-derived CDR1 and CDR2 are KGHSH and LQKENI. DNA for the CDR3: TGTGCCAGCTCACCTAATCAGGGGACACAAGAGACCCAGTACTTC. Translating gives CASSPNQGTQETQYF.

This clonotype was seen only a few times. The CDR3 DNA follows: TGCAGCGTTCGTATGAGGGGGGGCGGGATAAACATTCAGTACTTC. It encodes CSVRMRGGGINIQYF. This chain uses TRBV29-1 with TRBJ2-4; maybe TRBD2 (7 bases). This CDR3 spans 15 amino acids. The V end lost 5 bases, the J end lost 6 bases, and 20 bases lay between the germline ends. CDR1 SQVTM and CDR2 ANQGSEA come from the germline V gene.

The chain couples TRBV11-2 to TRBJ2-3, with 9 bases that match TRBD2. CDR1 is SGHAT, CDR2 FQNNGV, per germline. V dropped 5 bases and J dropped 3; count of bases not matched to a gene: 9. This CDR3 has 16 residues. The CDR3 protein is CASSLPRAGGTDTQYF. The CDR3 coding sequence is TGTGCCAGCAGCCTCCCTAGGGCGGGGGGGACAGATACGCAGTATTTT.

The V and J genes are TRBV20-1 and TRBJ1-2, with no clear D. Germline V gene lookup returns CDR1 DFQATT and CDR2 SNEGSKA (reference sequence). The V end lost 3 bases, the J end lost 0 bases, and 5 bases lay between the germline ends. This CDR3 has 12 amino acids. CDR3 region: CSASRANYGYTF. The CDR3 nucleotides are TGCAGTGCTAGCCGAGCTAACTATGGCTACACCTTC.

This clonotype was seen many times. The genes are TRBV29-1 and TRBJ2-3; 7 nucleotides match TRBD2. The CDR3 has 13 amino acids. Germline-derived CDR1 and CDR2 are SQVTM and ANQGSEA. V lost 3 bases, J lost 6 bases, and 6 bases stayed unmatched. The CDR3 sequence: CSVETSSADTQYF. CDR3 nucleotides: TGCAGCGTTGAGACTAGCTCGGCGGATACGCAGTATTTT.

This chain links TRBV12-2 with TRBJ2-7; no DNA check was done on the table's D call, TRBD1. TRBV12-2 is a recognized pseudogene. CDR3 length equals 14 residues. The DNA of the CDR3 is TGTGCAAGTCGCTTACGGACTGGGACCTACGAGCAGTACGTC. As protein: CASRLRTGTYEQYV.